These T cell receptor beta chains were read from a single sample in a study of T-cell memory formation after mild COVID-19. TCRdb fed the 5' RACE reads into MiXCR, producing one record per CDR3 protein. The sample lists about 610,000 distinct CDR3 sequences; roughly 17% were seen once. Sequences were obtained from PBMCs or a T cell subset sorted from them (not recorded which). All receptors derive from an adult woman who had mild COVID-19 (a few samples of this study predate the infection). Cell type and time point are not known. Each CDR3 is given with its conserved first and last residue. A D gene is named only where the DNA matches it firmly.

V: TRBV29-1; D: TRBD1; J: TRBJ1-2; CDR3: CSVTPGGGPYGYTF
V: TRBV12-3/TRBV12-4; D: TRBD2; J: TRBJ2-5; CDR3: CASSLWLAGGRSQETQYF
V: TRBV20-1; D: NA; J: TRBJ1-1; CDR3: CARSGDTEAFF
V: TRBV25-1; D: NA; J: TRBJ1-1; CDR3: CASSDPASVYTEAFF
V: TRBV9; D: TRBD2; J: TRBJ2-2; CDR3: CASSRRAGADGELFF
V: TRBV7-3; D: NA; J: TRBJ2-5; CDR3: CASSSSGQTQETQYF
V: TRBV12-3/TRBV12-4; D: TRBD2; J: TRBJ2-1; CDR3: CASSATGLAGGVEQFF
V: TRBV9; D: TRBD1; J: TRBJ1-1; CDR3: CASSADREPEAFF
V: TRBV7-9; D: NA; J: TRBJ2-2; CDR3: CASSLAYGYPGELFF
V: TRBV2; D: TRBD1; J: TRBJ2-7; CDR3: CASRLTGGAGYEQYF
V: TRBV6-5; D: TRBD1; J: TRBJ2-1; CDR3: CASSQGTGGSNEQFF
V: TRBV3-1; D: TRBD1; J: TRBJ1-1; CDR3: CASSQDLLTGSTEAFF
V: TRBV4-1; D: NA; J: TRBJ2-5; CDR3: CASSQAPAGQGKTQYF
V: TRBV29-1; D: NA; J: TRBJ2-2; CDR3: CSVEVKRNTPNTGELFF
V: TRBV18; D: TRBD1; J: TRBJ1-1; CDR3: CASAHDRGQTEAFF
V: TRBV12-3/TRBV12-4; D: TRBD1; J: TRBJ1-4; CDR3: CASRSGTGNEKLFF
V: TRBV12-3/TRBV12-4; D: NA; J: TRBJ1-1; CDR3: CASSLGRTVNTEAFF
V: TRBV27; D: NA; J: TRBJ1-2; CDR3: CASSLAGGPTWGYTF
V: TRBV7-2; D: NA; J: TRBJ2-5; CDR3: CASSPQFSGAPTQYF
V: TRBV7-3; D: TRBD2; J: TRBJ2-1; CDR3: CASSPRGGRSNQFF